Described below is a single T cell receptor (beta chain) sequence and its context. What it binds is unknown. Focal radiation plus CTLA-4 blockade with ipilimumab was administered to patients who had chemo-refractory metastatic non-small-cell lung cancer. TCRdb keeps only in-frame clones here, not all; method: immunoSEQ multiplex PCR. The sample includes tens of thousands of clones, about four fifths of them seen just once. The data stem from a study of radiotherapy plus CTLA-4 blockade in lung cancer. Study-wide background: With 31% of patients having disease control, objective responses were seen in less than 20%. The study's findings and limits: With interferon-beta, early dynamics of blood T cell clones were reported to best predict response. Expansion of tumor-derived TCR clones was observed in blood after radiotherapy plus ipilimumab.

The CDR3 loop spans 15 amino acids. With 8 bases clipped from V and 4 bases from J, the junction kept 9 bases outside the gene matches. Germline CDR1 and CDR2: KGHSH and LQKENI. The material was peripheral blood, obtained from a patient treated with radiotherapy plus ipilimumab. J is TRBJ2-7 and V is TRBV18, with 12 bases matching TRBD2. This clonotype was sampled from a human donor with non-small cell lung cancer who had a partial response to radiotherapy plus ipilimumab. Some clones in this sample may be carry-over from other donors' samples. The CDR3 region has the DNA TGTGCCAGCCAAGGACTAGCGGGGAGACCTTACGAGCAGTACTTC. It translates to CASQGLAGRPYEQYF.